This T cell receptor beta chain stems from a study of blood T cell repertoires in COVID-19. For the study at large: The samples span acute and convalescent COVID-19 from the United States, Italy and Spain. T cells, B-cell-depleted T cells, or PBMCs provided the cDNA or gDNA that served as material.

How the authors handled the data: The assay estimated nucleated cells by amplifying reference gene primers. Sequencing used immunoSEQ multiplex PCR; TCRdb keeps in-frame clones, though not all of them. That table is the source of V, J and clone size, and D and trimming were worked out from the DNA. The sample has 93,000 or so clones, about nine tenths seen once. This CDR3 spans 14 amino acids. The V gene lost 2 bases and the J gene lost 3 bases, with 12 bases spanning the gap. From germline, CDR1 is SGHRS and CDR2 YFSETQ. Sequences were obtained from peripheral blood. The rearrangement joins TRBV5-1 to TRBJ2-7; the D gene is possibly TRBD1 (6 bases). This receptor was obtained from a woman at least 80 years old in a cohort sampled during active COVID-19. The CDR3 sequence is CASSLSGANYEQYF. CDR3 coding DNA: TGCGCCAGCAGCTTATCAGGGGCCAACTACGAGCAGTACTTC.